This record concerns one T cell receptor beta chain sequence. Profiled with immunoSEQ multiplex PCR; TCRdb holds only in-frame clones, not every one. The table lists about 36,000 clones, 91% of them singletons. The data are from a study of T cell changes during pregnancy in multiple sclerosis. V was clipped by 2 bases and J by 4 bases; unmatched bases: 2. This CDR3 contains 16 residues. Germline loops: CDR1 SGHNT, CDR2 YENEEA. The TCR was taken from a female donor in good health, enrolled as a control in a pregnancy study. The rearrangement uses TRBV11-3 and TRBJ2-2; 12 nucleotides align to TRBD2. Sequencing was performed on CD4+ T cells from peripheral blood mononuclear cells, taken in the second trimester of pregnancy. The CDR3: CASSLLAGGTTGELFF. The CDR3 nucleotides read TGTGCCAGCAGCTTACTAGCGGGGGGGACCACCGGGGAGCTGTTTTTT.